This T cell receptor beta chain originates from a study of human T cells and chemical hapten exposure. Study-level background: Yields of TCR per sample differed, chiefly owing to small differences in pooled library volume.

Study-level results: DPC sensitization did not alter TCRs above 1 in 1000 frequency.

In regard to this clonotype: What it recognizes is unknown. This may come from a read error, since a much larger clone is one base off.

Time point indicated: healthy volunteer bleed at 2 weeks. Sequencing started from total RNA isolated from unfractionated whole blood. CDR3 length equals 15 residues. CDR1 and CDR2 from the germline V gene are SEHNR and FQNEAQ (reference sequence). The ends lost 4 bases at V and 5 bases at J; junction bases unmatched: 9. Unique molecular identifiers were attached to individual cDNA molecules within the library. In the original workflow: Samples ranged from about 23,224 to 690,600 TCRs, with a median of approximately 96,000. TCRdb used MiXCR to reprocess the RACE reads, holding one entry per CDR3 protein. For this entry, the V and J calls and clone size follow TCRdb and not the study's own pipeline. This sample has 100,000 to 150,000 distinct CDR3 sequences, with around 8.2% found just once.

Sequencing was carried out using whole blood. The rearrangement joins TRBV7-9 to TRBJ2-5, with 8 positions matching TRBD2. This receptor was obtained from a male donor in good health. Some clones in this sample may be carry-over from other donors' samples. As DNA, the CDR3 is TGTGCCAGCAGCTATGTAGCAGCGGGAGAGGAGACCCAGTACTTC. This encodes CASSYVAAGEETQYF.